This TCR beta chain was found in a study of blood T cell repertoires in COVID-19. Turning to the study itself: Samples came from the United States, Italy and Spain, spanning acute and convalescent COVID-19.

CDR3 length: 13 residues. CDR1 and CDR2 from the germline V gene are SGHTA and FQGNSA. With 4 bases removed from V and 1 base from J, the gap between germline ends came to 7 bases. Generated by immunoSEQ multiplex PCR, the TCRdb table keeps only in-frame clones and is missing some. The sample lists roughly 250,000 clones; about 86% were seen once. V is TRBV7-2 and J is TRBJ1-1, with D uncertain. This clonotype was obtained from an older woman with active or convalescent COVID-19. Material for sequencing was peripheral blood. This chain's CDR3 is CASSYSGNTEAFF. In nucleotides, the CDR3 is TGTGCCAGCAGCTACAGTGGGAACACTGAAGCTTTCTTT.